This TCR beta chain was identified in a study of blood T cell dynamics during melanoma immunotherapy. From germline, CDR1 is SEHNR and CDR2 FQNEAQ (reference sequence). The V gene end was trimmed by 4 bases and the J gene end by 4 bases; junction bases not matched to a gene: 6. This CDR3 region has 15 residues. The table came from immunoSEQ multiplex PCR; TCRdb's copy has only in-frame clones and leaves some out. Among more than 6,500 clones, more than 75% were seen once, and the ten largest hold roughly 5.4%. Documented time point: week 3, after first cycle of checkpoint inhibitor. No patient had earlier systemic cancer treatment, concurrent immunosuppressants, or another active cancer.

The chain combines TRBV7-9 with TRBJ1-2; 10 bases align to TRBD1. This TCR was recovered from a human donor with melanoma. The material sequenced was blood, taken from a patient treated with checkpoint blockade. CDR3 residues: CASSSSDRGTYGYTF. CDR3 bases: TGTGCCAGCAGCTCCTCGGACAGGGGGACCTATGGCTACACCTTC.